This TCR beta chain was observed in a study of T-cell memory formation after mild COVID-19. TCRdb used MiXCR to reprocess the 5' RACE reads, holding one entry per CDR3 protein. The sample gives just under 550,000 distinct CDR3 sequences, about a fifth of which show up once; approximately 12% is in the top ten. Study results and limitations: Mainly CM and EM harbored the contracting CD4+ clones; mainly EMRA harbored the CD8+ ones. Day 15 to 85 contracting clones showed balanced CD4/CD8; later expanders leaned CD4+.

A few counts support this clonotype. Antigen specificity is unknown. The germline V gene encodes CDR1 KGHDR and CDR2 SFDVKD. V was clipped by 6 bases and J by 0 bases, with 9 bases between them. This CDR3 region has 14 residues. The clonotype originates from an adult woman who had mild COVID-19 (a few samples of this study predate the infection). Cell type and time point are not known. J is TRBJ2-3 and V is TRBV24-1; possibly TRBD1 for D (6 bases). Sequenced sample: PBMCs or a T cell subset sorted from them (not recorded which). CDR3 sequence reads: CATSLGQSTDTQYF. The CDR3 nucleotides read TGTGCCACCAGTCTTGGACAGAGCACAGATACGCAGTATTTT.